What follows are 17 T cell receptor beta chains derived from one specimen sequenced in a study of cytomegalovirus exposure and HLA in healthy donors (dated by TCRdb to 2017 to 2019). The protocol used for the library was the immunoSEQ multiplex PCR assay. The multiplex PCR relied on a mix of 60 forward primers for TCR Vbeta segments and 13 reverse primers for TCR Jbeta segments. Held by TCRdb, this immuneACCESS table contains in-frame sequences only and omits some clones. Under half of the omission traces to an unresolved V gene where checked; the cause of the rest is unknown. This specimen's table enumerates approximately 150,000 clones. The top ten clonotypes cover approximately 1.5% of the sample. Sequenced input: PBMCs. Every receptor here comes from a woman aged 50 to 60 in good health and CMV-seronegative.

The J gene is TRBJ1-5, the V gene TRBV4-1; a possible D gene is TRBD1 (6 bases). This CDR3 spans 16 amino acids. The V and J ends lost 0 bases and 1 base respectively, with 10 bases between them. In germline, CDR1 is MGHRA, CDR2 YSYEKL. The CDR3 DNA follows: TGCGCCAGCAGCCAAGATAGGGGGATGAGCAATCAGCCCCAGCATTTT. Its protein is CASSQDRGMSNQPQHF.

The chain recombines TRBV5-1 with TRBJ2-7; TRBD1 matches 7 bases. From germline, CDR1 is SGHRS and CDR2 YFSETQ. V lost 2 bases to trimming and J lost 7 bases; unmatched junction nucleotides: 3. CDR3 length: 12 amino acids. The CDR3 DNA follows: TGCGCCAGCAGCTTTTTACAGGGGGAGCAGTACTTC. Its protein product is CASSFLQGEQYF.

The V gene is TRBV5-1, the J gene TRBJ1-1, with 8 bases aligning to TRBD1. Per the germline V gene, CDR1 is SGHRS and CDR2 is YFSETQ. The CDR3 totals 14 residues. Germline trimming cut 2 bases from V and 4 bases from J; bases unmatched to any gene: 4. The CDR3 loop reads CASSFQGQGTEAFF. In DNA form, the CDR3 reads TGCGCCAGCAGCTTTCAAGGACAGGGCACTGAAGCTTTCTTT.

V usage is TRBV19 and J usage is TRBJ2-2; D unclear. CDR3 size: 15 residues. The germline CDR1 and CDR2 sequences are LNHDA and SQIVND (reference sequence). V lost 7 bases and J lost 0, with 12 bases in between. The CDR3 protein is CASTWARTNTGELFF. The CDR3 DNA sequence: TGTGCCAGTACATGGGCCAGAACGAACACCGGGGAGCTGTTTTTT.

About this clone: Its ends do not fully match the called genes, so a read error is possible. The DNA for the CDR3 is TGTGCCAGCAGTCCTAGGTCCTTCAATGAGCAGTTCTTC. It is translated as CASSPRSFNEQFF. The chain combines TRBV27 with TRBJ2-1; D not resolved. CDR1 and CDR2 from the germline V gene are MNHEY and SMNVEV (reference sequence). This CDR3 is built from 13 residues.

The CDR3 DNA is TGCAGCGTGGGTGACAGGGTGGAGTATGGCTACACCTTC. Amino acid sequence: CSVGDRVEYGYTF. The chain links TRBV29-1 to TRBJ1-2; 7 nucleotides align to TRBD1. Looked up from germline, CDR1 is SQVTM and CDR2 is ANQGSEA. The V segment lost 6 bases and the J segment 5 bases; nucleotides outside the gene matches: 9. CDR3 length: 13 residues.

This chain links TRBV5-5 with TRBJ2-1; the match to TRBD2 covers 7 bases. CDR1 SGHKS and CDR2 YYEKEE come from the germline V gene (reference sequence). This CDR3 is built from 17 residues. Unmatched junction bases numbered 13, after V lost 4 bases and J lost 3 bases. This CDR3 is CASSRSLGRENYNEQFF. Written as DNA, the CDR3 is TGTGCCAGCAGCCGGAGCTTGGGGCGGGAGAACTACAATGAGCAGTTCTTC.

The chain has TRBV30 and TRBJ1-5; D is unclear. The CDR3 runs to 13 residues. Germline V gene lookup returns CDR1 GTSNPN and CDR2 SVGIG (reference sequence). V shed 0 bases and J shed 3 bases, with 6 bases lying between them. CDR3 region: CAWSVRVNQPQHF. CDR3 nucleotides: TGTGCCTGGAGTGTGAGGGTCAATCAGCCCCAGCATTTT.

V usage is TRBV28 and J usage is TRBJ2-7, with TRBD1 as a possible D gene (5 bases). V was shortened by 2 bases and J by 4 bases, with 9 bases between the two germline ends. The CDR3 spans 13 residues. Germline V gene data show CDR1 as MDHEN and CDR2 as SYDVKM. For the CDR3, the DNA is TGTGCCAGCAGTTTAAGGACAACATACGAGCAGTACTTC. Its protein is CASSLRTTYEQYF.

V is TRBV7-2 and J is TRBJ1-1; D is uncertain. The V end was cut by 4 bases, the J end by 4 bases, with 13 bases between. The CDR3 has 14 amino acids. Germline V gene sequence: CDR1 SGHTA, CDR2 FQGNSA. CDR3 DNA: TGTGCCAGCAGCTCCGGTGGTTCGGGCACTGAAGCTTTCTTT. This sequence encodes CASSSGGSGTEAFF. Full variable domain (remainder filled in from reference TRBV7-2 and TRBJ1-1): GAGVSQSPSNKVTEKGKDVELRCDPISGHTALYWYRQSLGQGLEFLIYFQGNSAPDKSGLPSDRFSAERTGGSVSTLTIQRTQQEDSAVYLCASSSGGSGTEAFFGQGTRLTVV.

The chain carries TRBV18 and TRBJ1-6; D not resolved. Per the germline V gene, CDR1 is KGHSH and CDR2 is LQKENI. The CDR3 length is 13 residues. V was trimmed by 3 bases and J by 9 bases, leaving 9 bases between them. The CDR3 here is CASSPEGSSPLHF. The CDR3 coding sequence is TGTGCCAGCTCACCGGAAGGGAGTTCACCCCTCCACTTT.

The V gene is TRBV5-1, the J gene TRBJ1-2; D uncertain. This CDR3 has 15 amino acids. Per the germline V gene, CDR1 is SGHRS and CDR2 is YFSETQ. Deletions cut 2 bases from V and 3 bases from J, with 14 bases between. CDR3 DNA: TGCGCCAGCAGCTTCGGCCCAGGTCTCTACTATGGCTACACCTTC. Encoded protein: CASSFGPGLYYGYTF. Filled out from reference TRBV5-1 and TRBJ1-2, the complete variable domain reads KAGVTQTPRYLIKTRGQQVTLSCSPISGHRSVSWYQQTPGQGLQFLFEYFSETQRNKGNFPGRFSGRQFSNSRSEMNVSTLELGDSALYLCASSFGPGLYYGYTFGSGTRLTVV.

The gene calls are TRBV12-5 and TRBJ1-4; 11 nucleotides match TRBD1. The CDR3 is made up of 15 amino acids. Germline-derived CDR1 and CDR2 are LGHNT and FRNRAP. J lost 8 bases, V lost 6 bases, and 8 bases had no gene match. DNA of the CDR3: TGTGCTAGTGGCCGGGACAGGGGGGCGGAGGAAAAACTGTTTTTT. Translation: CASGRDRGAEEKLFF.

The V and J genes are TRBV5-1 and TRBJ2-3; TRBD2 matches 12 bases. Germline CDR1 SGHRS, CDR2 YFSETQ. There are 16 residues in the CDR3. With V trimmed by 4 bases and J by 2 bases, 5 bases remained unmatched. Here the CDR3 DNA reads TGCGCCAGCAGCCCCGGACTAGCGGGACTCACAGATACGCAGTATTTT. Its translation is CASSPGLAGLTDTQYF.

The chain has TRBV6-5 and TRBJ2-5; TRBD2 agrees at 13 bases. Gene TRBJ2-7 matches the end of the DNA better, so the J call may be wrong. The CDR3 has 16 amino acids. CDR1 and CDR2 from the germline V gene are MNHEY and SVGAGI. The CDR3 loop reads CASSSPGLAGAYEQYF. The CDR3 DNA reads TGTGCCAGCAGTTCCCCAGGACTAGCGGGAGCCTACGAGCAGTACTTC.

The chain employs TRBV5-1 and TRBJ1-2, with TRBD1 matching 9 bases. The V gene end was trimmed by 2 bases and the J gene end by 6 bases; junction bases not matched to a gene: 5. The germline gives CDR1 SGHRS, CDR2 YFSETQ. CDR3 length equals 14 residues. CDR3 coding DNA: TGCGCCAGCAGCTTTTGGACAGGGGAGGATGGCTACACCTTC. Its translation: CASSFWTGEDGYTF.

The chain couples TRBV28 to TRBJ1-1; D ambiguous. The CDR3 runs 13 residues. V was shortened by 1 base and J by 1 base, with 4 bases between the two germline ends. CDR1 and CDR2 from the germline V gene are MDHEN and SYDVKM. CDR3: CASSLSGNTEAFF. CDR3 sequence (DNA): TGTGCCAGCAGTTTATCAGGGAACACTGAAGCTTTCTTT. Combining the CDR3 with reference TRBV28 and TRBJ1-1 gives the whole variable domain DVKVTQSSRYLVKRTGEKVFLECVQDMDHENMFWYRQDPGLGLRLIYFSYDVKMKEKGDIPEGYSVSREKKERFSLILESASTNQTSMYLCASSLSGNTEAFFGQGTRLTVV.